The 27 T cell receptor beta chains reported below all come from one sample, sequenced in a study of blood T cells in healthy people across ages. A second PCR, run for roughly 7 to 11 cycles, used a sample-barcoded 5' primer plus a J-beta primer mix. MiXCR was run by TCRdb on the 5' RACE reads, yielding one entry per CDR3 protein. The data hold about 830,000 distinct CDR3 sequences, with approximately 67% observed a single time. The sequenced sample was blood. These receptors all come from a man in his thirties or forties in good health.

The rearrangement joins TRBV10-3 to TRBJ1-6; possibly TRBD1 for D (5 bases). The CDR3 spans 14 residues. Germline-derived CDR1 and CDR2 are ENHRY and SYGVKD. Trimming took 4 bases from V and 5 from J, leaving 9 bases between them. The DNA for the CDR3 is TGTGCCATCAGTGGAATACAGGATAATTCACCCCTCCACTTT. The encoded protein is CAISGIQDNSPLHF.

This rearrangement joins TRBV6-6 to TRBJ1-2, with 7 bases fitting TRBD1. Germline CDR1 is MNHNY and CDR2 is SVGAGI (reference sequence). The V segment lost 2 bases and the J segment 8 bases; nucleotides outside the gene matches: 11. The CDR3 loop spans 15 amino acids. CDR3 nucleotide sequence: TGTGCCAGCAGTTACGCCGGACAGGACAGTGGGGGCTACACCTTC. Protein product: CASSYAGQDSGGYTF.

The chain is built from TRBV27 and TRBJ2-2; TRBD1 aligns across 7 bases. Germline CDR1 reads MNHEY; CDR2 reads SMNVEV (reference sequence). With 3 bases clipped from V and 14 bases from J, the junction kept 12 bases outside the gene matches. The CDR3 runs 14 residues. This CDR3 is CASSFDDRAGGLFF. The DNA of the CDR3 is TGTGCCAGCAGTTTTGACGACAGGGCGGGCGGCCTGTTTTTT.

The chain has TRBV20-1 and TRBJ2-1, with TRBD2 matching 12 bases. V trimming: 1 base; J trimming: 3 bases; junction bases outside the gene matches: 7. This CDR3 has 17 amino acids. In germline, CDR1 is DFQATT, CDR2 SNEGSKA (reference sequence). CDR3 coding DNA: TGCAGTGCTAGAGTGACTAGCGGGGGTGAAGTCTACAATGAGCAGTTCTTC. Protein product: CSARVTSGGEVYNEQFF.

In this sample, this clonotype turned up once. The V gene is TRBV20-1, the J gene TRBJ1-6; 9 bases are shared with TRBD1. V was pared by 6 bases and J by 4 bases, with 10 bases of the junction left unmatched. The CDR3 consists of 16 residues. The germline V gene encodes CDR1 DFQATT and CDR2 SNEGSKA (reference sequence). The CDR3 nucleotides are TGCAGTGCAATGGGACAGGGTTTGGGGTATAATTCACCCCTCCACTTT. The encoded protein is CSAMGQGLGYNSPLHF.

This clonotype was seen a handful of times. The CDR3 nucleotides are TGTGCCAGCAGCCAAGAGGTCCGGAAGGGAGATACGCAGTATTTT. The encoded protein is CASSQEVRKGDTQYF. J is TRBJ2-3 and V is TRBV4-2; D gene unclear. V was shortened by 0 bases and J by 5 bases, with 12 bases between the two germline ends. Germline V gene sequence: CDR1 LGHNA, CDR2 YNFKEQ. The CDR3 extends over 15 amino acids.

The V gene is TRBV11-1, the J gene TRBJ1-2, with TRBD1 matching 8 bases. The V gene end was trimmed by 5 bases and the J gene end by 1 base; junction bases not matched to a gene: 6. The CDR3 loop spans 15 amino acids. Germline V lookup: CDR1 SGHAT, CDR2 FQDESV (reference sequence). As DNA, the CDR3 is TGTGCCAGCAGCAGGACAGGGACGAGTAACTATGGCTACACCTTC. Translated: CASSRTGTSNYGYTF.

This clonotype was counted a few times. The chain is built from TRBV29-1 and TRBJ1-2; the D gene is possibly TRBD1 (5 bases). Trimming removed 7 bases at V and 7 bases at J, with 13 bases between. The CDR3 is 11 amino acids. CDR1 and CDR2 (germline): SQVTM, ANQGSEA. CDR3 sequence reads: CSAVGDAGYTF. DNA for the CDR3: TGCAGCGCGGTGGGGGACGCTGGCTACACCTTC.

This clonotype appeared once. The chain carries TRBV4-2 and TRBJ2-3; weak D call: TRBD1 (6 bases). The V end was cut by 0 bases, the J end by 2 bases, with 18 bases between. CDR3 length equals 18 residues. CDR1 and CDR2 (germline): LGHNA, YNFKEQ. As DNA, the CDR3 is TGTGCCAGCAGCCAAGAGTCCCCGGGGACACCCTACACAGATACGCAGTATTTT. Translating it yields CASSQESPGTPYTDTQYF.

This chain connects TRBV12-3 or TRBV12-4 to TRBJ1-5; D possibly corresponds to TRBD1 (5 bases). V dropped 3 bases and J dropped 5 bases, with 14 bases sitting between them. CDR3 size: 15 residues. The CDR3 sequence is CASSFQGGRHQPQHF. The DNA of the CDR3 is TGTGCCAGCAGTTTCCAGGGAGGAAGACATCAGCCCCAGCATTTT.

CDR3 in amino acids: CASSQDGHSGWEKLFF. The CDR3, as DNA: TGTGCCAGCAGCCAAGACGGCCACAGCGGGTGGGAAAAACTGTTTTTT. This chain uses TRBV3-1 with TRBJ1-4; D remains unclear. The germline CDR1 and CDR2 sequences are LGHDT and YNNKEL (reference sequence). The CDR3 is made up of 16 amino acids. Trimming took off 0 bases at V and 8 bases at J, with 16 bases between the two ends.

The V call is TRBV6-2 or TRBV6-3, the J call TRBJ2-7; D not certain. Trimming stripped 5 bases from V and 1 base from J, with 18 bases between. Germline lookup yields CDR1 MNHEY and CDR2 SVGEGT. This CDR3 has 16 amino acids. The CDR3 DNA reads as TGTGCCAGCAGTCCCCGAACGACCAGTCGGTCCTACGAGCAGTACTTC. It encodes CASSPRTTSRSYEQYF.

The rearrangement uses TRBV5-1 and TRBJ2-7; D gene uncertain. V was pared by 0 bases and J by 2 bases, with 9 bases between. Germline CDR1 SGHRS, CDR2 YFSETQ. The CDR3 has 14 residues. In nucleotides, the CDR3 is TGCGCCAGCAGCTTGGATGGCAGACCCTACGAGCAGTACTTC. This gives the protein CASSLDGRPYEQYF.

This sequence joins TRBV5-4 and TRBJ1-2; D is uncertain. The germline V and J ends were trimmed by 2 bases and 8 bases, with 13 bases remaining between them. The CDR3 is 13 amino acids. The germline V gene has CDR1 SGHNT and CDR2 YYREEE (reference sequence). The CDR3 sequence: CASSLTPVDGYTF. In DNA form, the CDR3 reads TGTGCCAGCAGCTTAACTCCAGTCGACGGCTACACCTTC.

This clonotype occurred a few times. V and J are TRBV29-1 and TRBJ2-3; possible D gene TRBD1, 8 bases. This CDR3 contains 13 residues. Per the germline V gene, CDR1 is SQVTM and CDR2 is ANQGSEA. V lost 6 bases and J lost 3, with 13 bases in between. The CDR3 DNA is TGCAGCGTCGGACAGGGAGGGACAGATACGCAGTATTTT. Protein sequence: CSVGQGGTDTQYF.

V is TRBV7-2 and J is TRBJ2-6; D is uncertain. The CDR3 runs 17 residues. V gave up 1 base and J gave up 0 bases, with 10 bases separating them. Germline CDR1 and CDR2: SGHTA and FQGNSA. The CDR3 coding sequence is TGTGCCAGCAGCTTAGTCGGTGTCAGCTCTGGGGCCAACGTCCTGACTTTC. Its protein is CASSLVGVSSGANVLTF.

The table lists this clonotype with a few counts. The chain employs TRBV10-3 and TRBJ2-1; TRBD2 aligns across 10 bases. This CDR3 is 15 amino acids long. V shed 2 bases and J 6 bases; nucleotides not matched to a gene: 4. The V gene's germline CDR1 is ENHRY and CDR2 SYGVKD. CDR3 sequence reads: CAISETSGAPNEQFF. The CDR3 bases are TGTGCCATCAGTGAGACTAGCGGGGCACCCAATGAGCAGTTCTTC.

This chain joins TRBV6-2 or TRBV6-3 and TRBJ2-4; D ambiguous. The CDR3 sequence is 11 residues long. CDR1 and CDR2 (germline): MNHEY, SVGEGT. V was pared by 6 bases and J by 13 bases, with 13 bases between. The CDR3 spells CASSAATEQYF. DNA of the CDR3: TGTGCCAGCAGCGCCGCTACGGAGCAGTACTTC.

This chain connects TRBV20-1 to TRBJ2-1; D is perhaps TRBD1 or TRBD2 (6 bases each). Germline V gives CDR1 DFQATT, CDR2 SNEGSKA (reference sequence). CDR3 size: 14 residues. V lost 6 bases and J lost 4, with 16 bases in between. CDR3 sequence (DNA): TGCAGTGCGGGGGGCGCGGGGACGTACAATGAGCAGTTCTTC. It is translated as CSAGGAGTYNEQFF.

This clonotype appeared once. The rearrangement uses TRBV7-9 and TRBJ2-1; no reliable D call. The germline V gene has CDR1 SEHNR and CDR2 FQNEAQ (reference sequence). The ends were cut back, 6 bases at V and 0 bases at J, with 12 bases in the middle. This CDR3 is built from 15 residues. In DNA, the CDR3 is TGTGCCAGCAGAGGCCTGGGAAGCTCCTACAATGAGCAGTTCTTC. It codes for CASRGLGSSYNEQFF.

The chain joins TRBV11-3 to TRBJ2-7; D might be TRBD1 or TRBD2, each matching 5 bases. This CDR3 contains 14 residues. V was cut by 5 bases and J by 5 bases, with 16 bases left in between. In germline, CDR1 is SGHNT, CDR2 YENEEA. This CDR3 is CASSPQWGSHEQYF. In DNA, the CDR3 is TGTGCCAGCAGCCCGCAATGGGGGAGCCACGAGCAGTACTTC.

This chain joins TRBV6-6 and TRBJ1-2; TRBD1 might be the D (5 bases). The V gene's germline CDR1 is MNHNY and CDR2 SVGAGI (reference sequence). Trimming pared 2 bases from V and 6 bases from J, leaving 10 bases between. CDR3 length: 13 amino acids. In DNA, the CDR3 is TGTGCCAGCAGTTACGGGCAGGGCGATGGCTACACCTTC. The encoded protein is CASSYGQGDGYTF.

This clonotype was picked up a small number of times. V is TRBV5-8 and J is TRBJ2-5, with TRBD2 identical over 12 bases. The V and J ends lost 4 bases and 0 bases, in that order; junction bases with no gene match: 4. CDR3 size: 16 residues. Per the germline V gene, CDR1 is SGHTS and CDR2 is YDEGEE. The DNA for the CDR3 is TGTGCCAGCAGCCAAGGACTAGCGGGGAACCAAGAGACCCAGTACTTC. This codes for CASSQGLAGNQETQYF.

This rearrangement joins TRBV4-2 to TRBJ1-2, with 8 bases that match TRBD1. This CDR3 has 14 residues. CDR1 is LGHNA, CDR2 YNFKEQ, per germline. Trimming took 7 bases from V and 1 from J; bases not matched to a gene: 5. The CDR3 DNA reads as TGTGCCAGCAACCGGGACAGGAGTAACTATGGCTACACCTTC. It translates to CASNRDRSNYGYTF.

There are a few counts of this clonotype. The V gene is TRBV29-1, the J gene TRBJ2-3; D not resolved. Germline V lookup: CDR1 SQVTM, CDR2 ANQGSEA. V shed 8 bases and J shed 4 bases, with 16 bases lying between them. The CDR3 totals 13 residues. DNA for the CDR3: TGCAGCACACACCAATCGGCTTCAGATACGCAGTATTTT. This gives the protein CSTHQSASDTQYF.

Only a few counts were recorded for this clonotype. A much larger clone lies one base from this, so it may be a read error. The CDR3 coding sequence is TGCAGCGTTAGAAGGAGTGAGGTGTTGGGGGGGATAATGGGGTCCTACAATGAGCAGTACTTC. It yields the protein CSVRRSEVLGGIMGSYNEQYF. J is TRBJ2-1 and V is TRBV29-1; 7 positions match TRBD2. TRBJ2-7 explains the end of the DNA better; the J call may be wrong. The V gene's germline CDR1 is SQVTM and CDR2 ANQGSEA. CDR3 length: 21 residues.

This clonotype has more than one count but fewer than ten. V usage is TRBV7-3 and J usage is TRBJ2-3; 7 bases fit TRBD2. V shed 5 bases, J shed 6 bases, and the junction held 5 bases outside the gene matches. From germline, CDR1 is SGHTA and CDR2 FQGTGA. The CDR3 loop spans 13 amino acids. The DNA of the CDR3 is TGTGCCAGCAGCCGGACTAGATCGGATACGCAGTATTTT. Translating gives CASSRTRSDTQYF. The full variable domain, its missing parts supplied by reference TRBV7-3 and TRBJ2-3, is GAGVSQTPSNKVTEKGKYVELRCDPISGHTALYWYRQSLGQGPEFLIYFQGTGAADDSGLPNDRFFAVRPEGSVSTLKIQRTERGDSAVYLCASSRTRSDTQYFGPGTRLTVL.